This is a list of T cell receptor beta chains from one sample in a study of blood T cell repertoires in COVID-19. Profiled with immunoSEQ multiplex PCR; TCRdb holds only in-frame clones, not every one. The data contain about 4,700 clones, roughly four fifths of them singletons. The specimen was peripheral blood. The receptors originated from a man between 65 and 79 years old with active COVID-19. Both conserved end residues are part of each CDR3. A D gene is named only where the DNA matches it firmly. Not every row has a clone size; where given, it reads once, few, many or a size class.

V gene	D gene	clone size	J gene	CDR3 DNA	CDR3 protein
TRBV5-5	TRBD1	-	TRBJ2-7	TGTGCCAGCAGCCAGACAGGGCTCGACGAGCAGTACTTC	CASSQTGLDEQYF
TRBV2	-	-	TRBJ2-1	TGTGCCAGCAGTGAATGGGGCAGGGGAGCTCGGAATGAGCAGTTCTTC	CASSEWGRGARNEQFF
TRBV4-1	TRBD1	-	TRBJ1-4	TGCGCCAGCAGCCAGACCGGGACAGGGGTATATGAAAAACTGTTTTTT	CASSQTGTGVYEKLFF
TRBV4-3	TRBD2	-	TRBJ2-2	TGCGCCAGCAGCCAGAGCGGGGGCCCGAACACCGGGGAGCTGTTTTTT	CASSQSGGPNTGELFF
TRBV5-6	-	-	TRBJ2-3	TGTGCCAGCCGAGGGGGGGCTAGCACAGATACGCAGTATTTT	CASRGGASTDTQYF
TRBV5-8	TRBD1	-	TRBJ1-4	TGTGCCAGCAGCTCCTTGGACAGGGGCGCAACTAATGAAAAACTGTTTTTT	CASSSLDRGATNEKLFF
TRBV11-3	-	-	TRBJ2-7	TGTGCCAGCAGCTGGCGCGACAGAACCTACGAGCAGTACTTC	CASSWRDRTYEQYF
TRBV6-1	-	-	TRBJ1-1	TGTGCCAGCAGTGAACCCTCGACAGACACTGAAGCTTTCTTT	CASSEPSTDTEAFF
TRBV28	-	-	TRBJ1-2	TGTGCCACAGGGGAGGGATTTGGCTACACCTTC	CATGEGFGYTF
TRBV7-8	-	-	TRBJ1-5	TGTGCCAGCAGCTTATCCCAGGGCAATCAGCCCCAGCATTTT	CASSLSQGNQPQHF
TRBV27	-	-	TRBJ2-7	TGTGCCAGCAGTTTAGAGATGCTACGAGAGCAGTACTTC	CASSLEMLREQYF
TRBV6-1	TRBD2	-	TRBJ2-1	TGTGCCAGCAGTGAAGTAAGAGCGGGGGGGGCTGAGCAGTTCTTC	CASSEVRAGGAEQFF
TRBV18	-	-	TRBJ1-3	TGTGCCAGCTCACCGCAGGGGATAACTGGAAACACCATATATTTT	CASSPQGITGNTIYF
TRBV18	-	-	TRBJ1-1	TGTGCCAGCTCACCCCTCCAGGCCAACCGGAACACTGAAGCTTTCTTT	CASSPLQANRNTEAFF
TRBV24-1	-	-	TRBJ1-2	TGTGCCACCGGGGGGAACTATGGCTACACCTTC	CATGGNYGYTF
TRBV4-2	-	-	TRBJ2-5	TGTGCCAGCAGCCAAGGGGGGCGCGATCAAGAGACCCAGTACTTC	CASSQGGRDQETQYF
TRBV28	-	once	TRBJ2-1	TGTGCCAGCAGACCAAGGGGATACCAGGATGAGCAGTTCTTC	CASRPRGYQDEQFF
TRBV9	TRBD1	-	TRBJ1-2	TGTGCCAGCAGCGCCCGGACAGGGGTTAACTATGGCTACACCTTC	CASSARTGVNYGYTF
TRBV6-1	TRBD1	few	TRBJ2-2	TGTGCCAGCAGTGAAAACAGGGGATACACCGGGGAGCTGTTTTTT	CASSENRGYTGELFF
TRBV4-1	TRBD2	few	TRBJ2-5	TGCGCCAGCAGCCAACAGTCGCTTAGCGGGGAGACCCAGTACTTC	CASSQQSLSGETQYF
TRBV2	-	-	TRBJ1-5	TGTGCCAGCAACCGGGGCAGGGGAGATCAGCCCCAGCATTTT	CASNRGRGDQPQHF
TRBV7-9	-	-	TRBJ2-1	TGTGCCAGCAGCTTAGCTCCGATTAGTGAGCAGTTCTTC	CASSLAPISEQFF
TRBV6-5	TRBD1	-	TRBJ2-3	TGTGCCACCCAGCGGGACAGGGGTGTAGATACGCAGTATTTT	CATQRDRGVDTQYF
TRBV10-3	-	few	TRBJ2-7	TGTGCCATCAGTGGTCAGGGGCTCCCGAGGGACGAGCAGTACTTC	CAISGQGLPRDEQYF
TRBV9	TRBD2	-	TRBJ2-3	TGTGCCAGCAGCGTCTCGACTAGCGGGGGGGGCATCACAGATACGCAGTATTTT	CASSVSTSGGGITDTQYF
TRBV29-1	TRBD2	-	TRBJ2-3	TGCAGCGTTGTTGGAGCTATAAAAGGACTAGCGGGGGGGCGACGTGTCACAGATACGCAGTATTTT	CSVVGAIKGLAGGRRVTDTQYF
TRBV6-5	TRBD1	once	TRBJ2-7	TGTGCCAGCAGTTACGGAAGGACAGGGGCGCAGTACTTC	CASSYGRTGAQYF
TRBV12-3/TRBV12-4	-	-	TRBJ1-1	TGTGCCAGCAGTCGTACTGAAGCTTTCTTT	CASSRTEAFF
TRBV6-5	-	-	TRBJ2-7	TGTGCCAGCAGTCCCACTAGCTACGAGCAGTACTTC	CASSPTSYEQYF
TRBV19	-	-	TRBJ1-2	TGTGCCAGTAGTATAGGAGGGAGCGGTGGCTACACCTTC	CASSIGGSGGYTF
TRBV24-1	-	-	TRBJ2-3	TGTGCCACCAGTGCAGAGACAGTGTGGGATACGCAGTATTTT	CATSAETVWDTQYF
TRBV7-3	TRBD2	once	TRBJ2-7	TGTGCCAGCAGCCTAGCCCGGACTAGCGGGGGCGAGCAGTACTTC	CASSLARTSGGEQYF
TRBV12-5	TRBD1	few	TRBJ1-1	TGTGCTAGTGGGTGGGACAGGAACACTGAAGCTTTCTTT	CASGWDRNTEAFF
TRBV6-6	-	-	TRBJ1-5	TGTGCCAGCAGGCAAGGGGTTAGGGGGCAGCCCCAGCATTTT	CASRQGVRGQPQHF
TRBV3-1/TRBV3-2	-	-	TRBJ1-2	TGTGCCAGCAGTCAGACGCAGGGCTACTATGGCTACACCTTC	CASSQTQGYYGYTF
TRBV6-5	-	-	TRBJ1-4	TGTGCCAGCGAGGGGGAAAGGAATGAAAAACTGTTTTTT	CASEGERNEKLFF
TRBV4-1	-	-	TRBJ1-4	TGCGCCAGCAGCCAAGACAGCGTAAGCCGCTTCACAACTAATGAAAAACTGTTTTTT	CASSQDSVSRFTTNEKLFF
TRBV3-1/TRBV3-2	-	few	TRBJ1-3	TGTGCCAGCAGCCAAGAGTGGGGAGGGGTATCCGGAAACACCATATATTTT	CASSQEWGGVSGNTIYF
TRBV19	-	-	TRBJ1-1	TGTGCCAGTATCCAGAACACTGAAGCTTTCTTT	CASIQNTEAFF
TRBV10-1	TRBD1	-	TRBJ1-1	TGCGCCAGCAGTCAAGAACCTGACAGGGTCGACACTGAAGCTTTCTTT	CASSQEPDRVDTEAFF
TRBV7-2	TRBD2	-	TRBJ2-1	TGTGCCAGCAGCTTATGGGTAGCGGGGGAAAATGAGCAGTTCTTC	CASSLWVAGENEQFF
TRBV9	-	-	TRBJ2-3	TGTGCCAGCAGCGTTCTAGTGAGCACAGATACGCAGTATTTT	CASSVLVSTDTQYF